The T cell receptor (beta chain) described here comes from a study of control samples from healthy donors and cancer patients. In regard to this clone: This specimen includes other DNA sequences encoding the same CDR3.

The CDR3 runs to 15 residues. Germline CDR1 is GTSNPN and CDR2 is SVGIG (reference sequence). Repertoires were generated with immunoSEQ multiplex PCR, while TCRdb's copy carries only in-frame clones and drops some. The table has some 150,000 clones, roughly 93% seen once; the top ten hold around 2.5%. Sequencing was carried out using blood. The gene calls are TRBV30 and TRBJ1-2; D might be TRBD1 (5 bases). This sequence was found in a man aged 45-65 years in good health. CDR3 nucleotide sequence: TGTGCTCGACACCCGGGACCCCTTGGCTACTATGGCTACACCTTC. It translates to CARHPGPLGYYGYTF.